What follows are 10 T cell receptor beta chains derived from one specimen sequenced in a study of beta chain features in type 1 diabetes. TCRB transcripts that were expressed got sequenced, as all of the isolated RNA had been reverse transcribed. Libraries were prepared by immunoSEQ multiplex PCR; TCRdb keeps only in-frame clonotypes and omits some of them. Among about 110,000 clones listed, around 40% were seen once. Sequenced: stem cell memory CD4+ T cells from blood. All receptors come from a woman younger than 35 in good health.

Written as DNA, the CDR3 is TGTGCCAGCAGGGAGCTAGCGGGAGGGAGCAATGAGCAGTTCTTC. Translating it yields CASRELAGGSNEQFF. The chain has TRBV6-1 and TRBJ2-1; 12 bases agree with TRBD2. V dropped 6 bases and J dropped 6; count of bases not matched to a gene: 6. The CDR3 covers 15 residues. Per germline, CDR1 MNHNS and CDR2 SASEGT.

In nucleotides, the CDR3 is TGTGCCATCAGCACCGGGACTAGCGGGAGTAATGGAGATACGCAGTATTTT. Its protein is CAISTGTSGSNGDTQYF. This chain links TRBV10-3 with TRBJ2-3, with 14 bases lining up with TRBD2. Trimming removed 6 bases from V and 5 bases from J; junction bases left unmatched: 10. The CDR3 totals 17 residues. Germline V gene data show CDR1 as ENHRY and CDR2 as SYGVKD.

This chain uses TRBV7-3 with TRBJ2-3; no reliable D call. CDR3 size: 15 residues. From germline, CDR1 is SGHTA and CDR2 FQGTGA. Trimming took off 5 bases at V and 3 bases at J, with 15 bases between the two ends. The CDR3 loop reads CASSPNRGGTDTQYF. DNA of the CDR3: TGTGCCAGCAGCCCCAACCGAGGCGGAACAGATACGCAGTATTTT.

This clone occurred a few times. The CDR3 reads CASSLFPFDRNTEAFF. The DNA of the CDR3 is TGTGCCAGCAGCCTCTTCCCATTTGACAGAAACACTGAAGCTTTCTTT. This chain uses TRBV7-2 with TRBJ1-1, with a possible D match to TRBD1 (5 bases). The CDR3 is made up of 16 amino acids. Germline V CDR1 and CDR2: SGHTA, FQGNSA. Trimming removed 5 bases from V and 2 bases from J, with 18 bases in between.

The chain joins TRBV18 to TRBJ2-3, with TRBD2 matching 10 bases. This CDR3 contains 14 residues. With V trimmed by 8 bases and J by 4 bases, 6 bases remained unmatched. Germline CDR1 is KGHSH and CDR2 is LQKENI. CDR3 in amino acids: CASRLAGVADTQYF. DNA of the CDR3: TGTGCCAGCCGCCTAGCGGGAGTAGCAGATACGCAGTATTTT.

The chain links TRBV5-1 to TRBJ2-4; weak D call: TRBD1 (6 bases). Germline CDR1 and CDR2: SGHRS and YFSETQ. Deletions cut 4 bases from V and 8 bases from J, with 13 bases between. The CDR3 extends over 13 amino acids. Here the CDR3 reads CASSQGSYDIQYF. The CDR3 DNA reads as TGCGCCAGCAGCCAGGGGTCGTATGACATTCAGTACTTC. Full variable domain (outside the CDR3, taken from reference TRBV5-1 and TRBJ2-4): KAGVTQTPRYLIKTRGQQVTLSCSPISGHRSVSWYQQTPGQGLQFLFEYFSETQRNKGNFPGRFSGRQFSNSRSEMNVSTLELGDSALYLCASSQGSYDIQYFGAGTRLSVL.

This clone was counted only a few times. The chain is built from TRBV28 and TRBJ2-5; 10 bases match TRBD2. Germline V gene sequence: CDR1 MDHEN, CDR2 SYDVKM. V shed 7 bases, J shed 3 bases, and the junction held 14 bases outside the gene matches. The CDR3 consists of 17 residues. The CDR3, as DNA: TGTGCCAGCACCCGTCTCGCTAGCGGGAGTCTGGAAGAGACCCAGTACTTC. Translation gives CASTRLASGSLEETQYF.

V usage is TRBV30 and J usage is TRBJ2-3; possibly TRBD2 for D (5 bases). Germline CDR1 GTSNPN, CDR2 SVGIG (reference sequence). The CDR3 loop spans 14 amino acids. The V gene lost 2 bases and the J gene lost 3 bases, with 12 bases spanning the gap. The CDR3 sequence is CAWSLGGRTDTQYF. CDR3 nucleotide sequence: TGTGCCTGGAGTCTGGGTGGGAGAACAGATACGCAGTATTTT.

This sequence joins TRBV11-2 and TRBJ1-1, with 7 bases fitting TRBD1. CDR1 and CDR2 (germline): SGHAT, FQNNGV. V lost 5 bases to trimming and J lost 5 bases; unmatched junction nucleotides: 8. There are 14 residues in the CDR3. CDR3: CASSRQGVRTEAFF. The CDR3 DNA follows: TGTGCCAGCAGCCGACAGGGAGTAAGAACTGAAGCTTTCTTT.

The genes are TRBV7-9 and TRBJ2-7, with 9 bases that match TRBD2. Per the germline V gene, CDR1 is SEHNR and CDR2 is FQNEAQ (reference sequence). The J segment lost 6 bases and the V segment lost 2 bases, leaving 8 bases of the junction unmatched. CDR3 length: 15 residues. The CDR3 sequence: CASSLRASGNREQYF. CDR3 nucleotides: TGTGCCAGCAGCTTAAGGGCTAGCGGGAATCGCGAGCAGTACTTC.